This passage covers 25 T cell receptor beta chains from one sample sequenced in a study of CXCR3-negative and CXCR3-positive naive CD8 T cells (dated by TCRdb to the late 2010s). TCRdb lists the instrument as NextSeq 550. The Human TCR Profiling Kit (MiLaboratory) was used to prepare UMI-labeled 5' RACE TRB cDNA libraries. Following reprocessing of the reads by TCRdb, the data hold one row per CDR3 protein sequence and no DNA is available. For this sample, the table gives tens of thousands of distinct CDR3 sequences. Approximately 12% of the sample is held by the ten biggest clonotypes. Sequenced sample: memory CD8+ T cells from blood. Explained via the paper, the cell subset or site label denotes: conventional CD8+ memory T cells (TMEM), sorted as controls. The receptors derive from a human donor in good health. Some clones in this sample may be carry-over from other donors' samples.

This chain joins TRBV28 and TRBJ2-7; the D call from TCRdb, TRBD2, cannot be confirmed without DNA. The CDR3 is made up of 15 amino acids. The germline gives CDR1 MDHEN, CDR2 SYDVKM. This CDR3 is CASSLGTGLPYEQYF.

V gene TRBV10-3 combines with J gene TRBJ2-1; absent DNA, TCRdb's TRBD1 call cannot be checked. Germline V CDR1 and CDR2: ENHRY, SYGVKD. The CDR3 consists of 14 residues. The CDR3 loop is CAILLNDRNNEQYF.

This chain joins TRBV29-1 and TRBJ2-6; the D call of TRBD1 rests on TCRdb alone, since no DNA is present to check it. The CDR3 covers 15 residues. Germline V gene lookup returns CDR1 SQVTM and CDR2 ANQGSEA. The CDR3 spells CSVGITGAGANVLTF.

The V call is TRBV7-8, the J call TRBJ1-5; TCRdb reports TRBD1, a call that lacks DNA to check it against. The CDR3 extends over 18 amino acids. CDR1 and CDR2 from the germline V gene are SGHVS and FQNEAQ. CDR3: CASSLEGFGGGGNQPQHF.

The rearrangement uses TRBV10-3 and TRBJ2-3; the TCRdb call, TRBD1, lacks DNA for checking. CDR1 ENHRY and CDR2 SYGVKD come from the germline V gene. The CDR3 extends over 16 amino acids. CDR3 protein: CAIRTPEGGRTDTQYF.

This chain joins TRBV7-9 and TRBJ2-3. This CDR3 region has 14 residues. Germline loops: CDR1 SEHNR, CDR2 FQNEAQ (reference sequence). The chain's CDR3 is CASSLETSRDTQYF.

This chain uses TRBV15 with TRBJ2-5; as DNA is missing, the TRBD2 call by TCRdb cannot be tested. The germline V gene encodes CDR1 LNHNV and CDR2 YYDKDF (reference sequence). CDR3 length: 14 amino acids. The CDR3 sequence: CATSRRGGPASQYF.

J is TRBJ2-1 and V is TRBV7-9. CDR1 SEHNR and CDR2 FQNEAQ come from the germline V gene (reference sequence). The CDR3 has 15 amino acids. The CDR3 loop reads CASSLEQPTYNEQFF.

This sequence joins TRBV12-3 or TRBV12-4 and TRBJ1-1; TCRdb calls TRBD1, which cannot be checked without DNA. The length of the CDR3 is 14 residues. The CDR3 loop is CASSLTRGVTEAFF.

The chain carries TRBV4-3 and TRBJ1-2; TCRdb reports TRBD1, a call that lacks DNA to check it against. The CDR3 is made up of 16 amino acids. CDR1 is LGHNA, CDR2 YSLEER, per germline. This chain's CDR3 is CASSQDPGGAGYGYTF.

The chain combines TRBV4-3 with TRBJ1-2; TCRdb lists TRBD1, though no DNA is available to test this call. The CDR3 has 15 amino acids. The germline gives CDR1 LGHNA, CDR2 YSLEER. The CDR3 spells CASSQDLQGGDGYTF.

The V gene is TRBV12-3 or TRBV12-4, the J gene TRBJ1-5; checking the TCRdb D call of TRBD1 is not possible without DNA. The CDR3 covers 15 residues. This CDR3 reads CASSLPGLNMQPQHF.

V gene TRBV9 combines with J gene TRBJ1-1. CDR1 and CDR2 (germline): SGDLS, YYNGEE. CDR3 length equals 16 residues. This chain's CDR3 is CTSSVVGEFLNTEAFF.

The CDR3 is CASSYSEWYEQYF. V and J are TRBV6-2 or TRBV6-3 and TRBJ2-7. Germline CDR1 MNHEY, CDR2 SVGEGT. This CDR3 is built from 13 residues.

The chain joins TRBV5-6 to TRBJ2-7; TCRdb names TRBD1, which stays unverified in the absence of DNA. CDR1 and CDR2 (germline): SGHDT, YYEEEE. The CDR3 extends over 15 amino acids. CDR3 sequence reads: CASSLGQGEAYEQYF.

The gene calls are TRBV29-1 and TRBJ2-4; TCRdb gives TRBD1 as the D gene, but with no DNA this cannot be confirmed. The CDR3 totals 14 residues. Germline V gene data show CDR1 as SQVTM and CDR2 as ANQGSEA. CDR3 protein: CSPRGGKGGHFQYF. Drawing the rest from reference TRBV29-1 and TRBJ2-4, the complete variable domain is SAVISQKPSRDICQRGTSLTIQCQVDSQVTMMFWYRQQPGQSLTLIATANQGSEATYESGFVIDKFPISRPNLTFSTLTVSNMSPEDSSIYLCSPRGGKGGHFQYFGAGTRLSVL.

The chain is built from TRBV9 and TRBJ2-7; TCRdb names TRBD1, which stays unverified in the absence of DNA. CDR1 and CDR2 from the germline V gene are SGDLS and YYNGEE. The CDR3 is made up of 14 amino acids. CDR3: CASSPGTGRGEQYF.

The chain has TRBV6-5 and TRBJ2-7; there is no DNA to check the TCRdb D call of TRBD1. From germline, CDR1 is MNHEY and CDR2 SVGAGI. This CDR3 region has 15 residues. CDR3 sequence reads: CASRPGTGSSYEQYF.

This chain connects TRBV13 to TRBJ2-2; no DNA is available, so the TRBD2 call from TCRdb remains unchecked. CDR3 length equals 17 residues. CDR1 and CDR2 from the germline V gene are PRHDT and FYEKMQ (reference sequence). The CDR3 sequence is CASSLGAGGRLTGELFF.

The chain carries TRBV7-6 and TRBJ2-1; TCRdb selects TRBD2, and the lack of DNA leaves this call unchecked. Germline V gives CDR1 SGHVS, CDR2 FNYEAQ. The CDR3 runs to 17 residues. Here the CDR3 reads CASSSRLELAGYNEQFF.

The J gene is TRBJ2-7, the V gene TRBV5-4; TCRdb's D gene call, TRBD1, goes unchecked for lack of DNA. Germline assignment: CDR1 SGHNT and CDR2 YYREEE (reference sequence). This CDR3 region has 12 residues. CDR3: CASSPGAYEQYF.

The gene calls are TRBV6-1 and TRBJ2-1; TCRdb names TRBD1, which stays unverified in the absence of DNA. The CDR3 is 16 residues long. Per germline, CDR1 MNHNS and CDR2 SASEGT. The CDR3 protein is CASSYEEDRVWIGQFF.

This rearrangement joins TRBV4-3 to TRBJ2-1; without DNA, the TCRdb call of TRBD1 cannot be checked. The CDR3 sequence is 15 residues long. Germline CDR1 is LGHNA and CDR2 is YSLEER. CDR3 sequence reads: CASSPRDVSPNEQFF.

The chain has TRBV28 and TRBJ1-5. This CDR3 region has 15 residues. Looked up from germline, CDR1 is MDHEN and CDR2 is SYDVKM. CDR3 amino acids: CASSLLLGVNQPQHF.

The chain carries TRBV29-1 and TRBJ2-2. The CDR3 runs 12 residues. Germline V gene data show CDR1 as SQVTM and CDR2 as ANQGSEA. CDR3 in amino acids: CSVIRTTGELFF.